Below, one T cell receptor beta chain is given with its context. Clones were read by immunoSEQ multiplex PCR, and TCRdb kept only the in-frame ones, dropping some. The data hold 80,000 to 100,000 clones, with over 85% observed a single time. The CDR3 has 17 residues. CDR1 is SGHRS, CDR2 YFSETQ, per germline. Trimming stripped 4 bases from V and 0 bases from J, with 16 bases between. The data originate from a study of control samples from healthy donors and cancer patients. Input material: blood. The rearrangement uses TRBV5-1 and TRBJ2-2, with D perhaps matching TRBD2 (5 bases). This TCR came from a human donor in good health. The donor label of this sample is uncertain. CDR3 region: CASSRLWGDPNTGELFF. The CDR3, as DNA: TGCGCCAGCAGCCGCCTCTGGGGAGACCCGAACACCGGGGAGCTGTTTTTT.